This T cell receptor beta chain was observed in a study of human T cells and chemical hapten exposure. Background on the study: In the roughly 23-week study, patients were dosed weekly with diphenylcyclopropenone on the scalp throughout.

Time point reported: pre-sensitization, week 0. Indicated treatment: therapeutic diphenylcyclopropenone sensitization with weekly scalp DPC. TCRdb itself ran the RACE reads through MiXCR, one entry per CDR3 protein. The sample lists about 87,000 distinct CDR3 sequences, around 9.6% occurring once. Trimming left V 5 bases short and J 2 bases short, with 15 bases between. This CDR3 contains 15 residues. Per the germline V gene, CDR1 is MNHEY and CDR2 is SVGEGT. This clonotype was counted at least ten times. This clonotype originated in a woman in her forties with alopecia areata. Some clones in this sample may be carry-over from other donors' samples. The sample in question was whole blood, obtained in connection with sensitization to the hapten diphenylcyclopropenone (DPC). This chain links TRBV6-2 or TRBV6-3 with TRBJ2-5; weak D call: TRBD2 (5 bases). CDR3 sequence reads: CASSPRRTEQETQYF. CDR3 in DNA: TGTGCCAGCAGTCCCCGGAGGACGGAACAAGAGACCCAGTACTTC.